This T cell receptor beta chain is from a study of blood T cells in healthy people across ages. A minimum of 6.5 million PBMCs was isolated per sample. The V end lost 4 bases, the J end lost 2 bases, and 8 bases lay between the germline ends. The CDR3 contains 12 residues. Germline values: CDR1 SQVTM, CDR2 ANQGSEA. This clonotype was seen at least ten times. A second PCR of 7 to 11 cycles used a sample-barcoded 5' primer and a J-beta primer mix. In TCRdb, the 5' RACE reads were re-called with MiXCR into one record per CDR3 protein. The table includes roughly 1,500,000 distinct CDR3 sequences, around 42% detected once.

Sequenced input: blood. The chain uses TRBV29-1 and TRBJ2-5; D remains unclear. This TCR was recovered from a woman under 30 in good health. The CDR3 nucleotides are TGCAGCGTTGTATCGCTGCAAGAGACCCAGTACTTC. It encodes CSVVSLQETQYF.